The 20 T cell receptor beta chains in this list originate from one sample, sequenced in a study of human T cells and chemical hapten exposure. Specified time point: patch test 2, 6 weeks after DPC sensitization. As for treatment: therapeutic diphenylcyclopropenone sensitization with weekly scalp DPC. TCRdb analysed the RACE reads with MiXCR anew, one entry per CDR3 protein. The sample lists under 450,000 distinct CDR3 sequences; about 6% were seen once. The source material was whole blood, sampled in connection with sensitization to the hapten diphenylcyclopropenone (DPC). These receptors originate from a woman aged 18-35 years with alopecia areata. Some clones in this sample may be carry-over from other donors' samples.

This clonotype has only a few counts. The rearrangement links TRBV2 to TRBJ1-5, with D unresolved. The CDR3 is 12 amino acids. Germline loops: CDR1 SNHLY, CDR2 FYNNEI. V was pared by 2 bases and J by 7 bases, with 6 bases between. The CDR3 sequence: CASSESVQPQHF. CDR3 nucleotide sequence: TGTGCCAGCAGTGAAAGTGTGCAGCCCCAGCATTTT.

This chain uses TRBV6-2 or TRBV6-3 with TRBJ2-1, with D possibly being TRBD1 (6 bases). CDR1 is MNHEY and CDR2 is SVGEGT in the germline V gene. This CDR3 has 14 amino acids. The V end was cut by 8 bases, the J end by 7 bases, with 18 bases between. CDR3 in amino acids: CASQRAGTQNEQFF. The CDR3, as DNA: TGTGCCAGCCAAAGAGCCGGGACACAGAATGAGCAGTTCTTC.

This clonotype has a count of ten or more. For the CDR3, the DNA is TGCGCCAGCAGCCAAGTGGGACAGGAACAGGAGACCCAGTACTTC. Translating it yields CASSQVGQEQETQYF. This sequence joins TRBV4-3 and TRBJ2-5; 8 bases match TRBD1. Germline V gene data show CDR1 as LGHNA and CDR2 as YSLEER. The ends lost 1 base at V and 5 bases at J; junction bases unmatched: 6. This CDR3 is 15 amino acids long.

A few counts support this clonotype. A much bigger clone sits one base away, suggesting this may be a read error. This chain uses TRBV7-2 with TRBJ2-2; D not certain. Deletions cut 5 bases from V and 4 bases from J, with 5 bases between. Germline CDR1 and CDR2: SGHTA and FQGNSA. This CDR3 is built from 12 residues. The CDR3 DNA sequence: TGTGCCAGCAGCCCTATCACCGGGGAGCTGTTTTTT. Translation: CASSPITGELFF. Filled out from reference TRBV7-2 and TRBJ2-2, the complete variable domain reads GAGVSQSPSNKVTEKGKDVELRCDPISGHTALYWYRQSLGQGLEFLIYFQGNSAPDKSGLPSDRFSAERTGGSVSTLTIQRTQQEDSAVYLCASSPITGELFFGEGSRLTVL.

This clonotype was found many times. The chain combines TRBV7-9 with TRBJ2-7; D is unclear. Trimming took off 5 bases at V and 0 bases at J, with 8 bases between the two ends. CDR3 length: 13 amino acids. The germline V gene has CDR1 SEHNR and CDR2 FQNEAQ (reference sequence). The CDR3 here is CASSAQSSYEQYF. The CDR3 DNA sequence: TGTGCCAGCAGCGCGCAGAGCTCCTACGAGCAGTACTTC.

The chain carries TRBV12-3 or TRBV12-4 and TRBJ2-5; TRBD2 aligns across 12 bases. The length of the CDR3 is 15 residues. The J segment lost 4 bases and the V segment lost 5 bases, leaving 5 bases of the junction unmatched. The CDR3 reads CASSRGLAGSETQYF. The CDR3 DNA is TGTGCCAGCAGTCGAGGACTAGCGGGGTCAGAGACCCAGTACTTC.

This clonotype was seen ten or more times. V is TRBV29-1 and J is TRBJ2-5; D not certain. The CDR3 sequence is 12 residues long. Germline values: CDR1 SQVTM, CDR2 ANQGSEA. Deletions cut 6 bases from V and 0 bases from J, with 8 bases between. The DNA for the CDR3 is TGCAGCGTCCTTCTGAACCAAGAGACCCAGTACTTC. Its protein is CSVLLNQETQYF.

In this sample, this clonotype turned up many times. Written as DNA, the CDR3 is TGTGCCAGCTCACCAGGACAGGGGTCGAACACCATATATTTT. Its protein is CASSPGQGSNTIYF. This rearrangement joins TRBV18 to TRBJ1-3; 9 bases agree with TRBD1. This CDR3 has 14 residues. CDR1 is KGHSH, CDR2 LQKENI, per germline. Germline trimming cut 2 bases from V and 7 bases from J; bases unmatched to any gene: 3.

There are a few counts of this clonotype. The chain joins TRBV4-1 to TRBJ2-3; 11 bases agree with TRBD2. This CDR3 is built from 18 residues. Germline V gene data show CDR1 as MGHRA and CDR2 as YSYEKL. V trimming: 6 bases; J trimming: 3 bases; junction bases outside the gene matches: 14. CDR3 nucleotides: TGCGCCAGCAGTCGGGATAGCGGGGGGGCCGCCGTTACAGATACGCAGTATTTT. Protein product: CASSRDSGGAAVTDTQYF.

The rearrangement joins TRBV7-2 to TRBJ2-3; D possibly corresponds to TRBD1 (7 bases). The CDR3 totals 16 residues. CDR1 and CDR2 from the germline V gene are SGHTA and FQGNSA. Trimming removed 4 bases from V and 3 bases from J, with 17 bases in between. In nucleotides, the CDR3 is TGTGCCAGCAGCTCTGGTGCAGGGGGGTTAACAGATACGCAGTATTTT. Protein product: CASSSGAGGLTDTQYF.

This clonotype was counted many times. The V gene is TRBV6-2 or TRBV6-3, the J gene TRBJ1-5, with a tentative D call TRBD1 (6 bases). V gave up 8 bases and J gave up 3 bases, with 14 bases separating them. The CDR3 is 14 amino acids. Germline CDR1 and CDR2: MNHEY and SVGEGT. Here the CDR3 reads CASLEQGFNQPQHF. In DNA form, the CDR3 reads TGTGCCAGCTTGGAACAGGGTTTCAATCAGCCCCAGCATTTT.

There are a few counts of this clonotype. The chain employs TRBV12-5 and TRBJ2-3; D uncertain. Deletions cut 0 bases from V and 1 base from J, with 11 bases between. Germline-derived CDR1 and CDR2 are LGHNT and FRNRAP. There are 16 residues in the CDR3. This chain's CDR3 is CASGLVHPKGTDTQYF. The CDR3 DNA sequence: TGTGCTAGTGGTTTGGTTCACCCCAAGGGCACAGATACGCAGTATTTT.

This clonotype has at least ten counts. V and J are TRBV6-2 or TRBV6-3 and TRBJ2-6; D is unresolved. The CDR3 loop spans 12 amino acids. CDR1 and CDR2 (germline): MNHEY, SVGEGT. Trimming removed 7 bases from V and 2 bases from J, with 3 bases in between. CDR3 sequence: CASNPGANVLTF. The CDR3 DNA follows: TGTGCCAGCAATCCTGGGGCCAACGTCCTGACTTTC.

The rearrangement joins TRBV9 to TRBJ1-1; 8 nucleotides agree with TRBD1. The CDR3 is 15 amino acids. V lost 0 bases, J lost 4 bases, and 5 bases stayed unmatched. In germline, CDR1 is SGDLS, CDR2 YYNGEE. CDR3 DNA: TGTGCCAGCAGCGTAGGGGGACAGGATGGCACTGAAGCTTTCTTT. This sequence encodes CASSVGGQDGTEAFF.

This clonotype was seen more than once but under ten times. V gene TRBV6-6 combines with J gene TRBJ2-3; the D gene could be TRBD1 or TRBD2 (5 bases each). The germline gives CDR1 MNHNY, CDR2 SVGAGI (reference sequence). This CDR3 has 16 amino acids. V was trimmed by 6 bases and J by 0 bases, leaving 16 bases between them. CDR3: CASSALGTSSTDTQYF. CDR3 DNA: TGTGCCAGCAGCGCCCTGGGGACCTCTAGCACAGATACGCAGTATTTT.

This clonotype appeared a few times. The V call is TRBV27, the J call TRBJ1-1; tentative D call: TRBD1 (6 bases). CDR3 length equals 16 residues. Germline CDR1 is MNHEY and CDR2 is SMNVEV (reference sequence). Trimming took 7 bases from V and 11 from J, leaving 29 bases between them. DNA for the CDR3: TGTGCCAGCATTCGAACCCCCCCACAGGGAAATTTTGTGGCTTTCTTT. Translating gives CASIRTPPQGNFVAFF.

This clonotype was detected ten times or more. The V and J genes are TRBV24-1 and TRBJ1-2; 7 bases fit TRBD1. V lost 4 bases, J lost 1 base, and 8 bases stayed unmatched. CDR1 and CDR2 (germline): KGHDR, SFDVKD. The CDR3 spans 16 residues. In DNA form, the CDR3 reads TGTGCCACCAGTGACGGCGGGACAGAAAGTAACTATGGCTACACCTTC. Its translation: CATSDGGTESNYGYTF.

This clonotype was picked up many times. This chain joins TRBV6-5 and TRBJ1-1, with TRBD1 as a possible D gene (5 bases). The CDR3 covers 13 residues. V was shortened by 5 bases and J by 6 bases, with 13 bases between the two germline ends. CDR1 MNHEY and CDR2 SVGAGI come from the germline V gene. The CDR3, as DNA: TGTGCCAGCAGTGCCAGGGTCAAGGCTGAAGCTTTCTTT. This codes for CASSARVKAEAFF.

This clonotype was found many times. V is TRBV12-3 or TRBV12-4 and J is TRBJ2-5, with a tentative D call TRBD2 (6 bases). This CDR3 has 16 residues. Trimming removed 5 bases at V and 1 base at J, with 17 bases between. For the CDR3, the DNA is TGTGCCAGCAGTCCCAATATGCGGGGCACCCAAGAGACCCAGTACTTC. Protein product: CASSPNMRGTQETQYF.

This clonotype was counted at least ten times. The chain has TRBV7-9 and TRBJ1-1, with 7 bases lining up with TRBD1. The CDR3 length is 15 residues. The V segment lost 4 bases and the J segment 0 bases; nucleotides outside the gene matches: 5. Germline assignment: CDR1 SEHNR and CDR2 FQNEAQ (reference sequence). CDR3 in amino acids: CASSSLDRMNTEAFF. For the CDR3, the DNA is TGTGCCAGCAGCTCCTTGGACAGGATGAACACTGAAGCTTTCTTT.